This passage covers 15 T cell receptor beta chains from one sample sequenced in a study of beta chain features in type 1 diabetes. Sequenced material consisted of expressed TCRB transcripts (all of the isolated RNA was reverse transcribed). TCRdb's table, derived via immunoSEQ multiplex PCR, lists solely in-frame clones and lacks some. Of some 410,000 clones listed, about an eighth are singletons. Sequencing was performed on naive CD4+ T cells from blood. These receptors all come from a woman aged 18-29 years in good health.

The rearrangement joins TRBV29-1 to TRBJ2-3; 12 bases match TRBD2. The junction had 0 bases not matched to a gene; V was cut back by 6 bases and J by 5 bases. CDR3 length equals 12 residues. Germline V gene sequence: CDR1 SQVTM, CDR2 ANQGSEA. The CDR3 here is CSVTSGRDTQYF. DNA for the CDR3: TGCAGCGTGACTAGCGGGAGAGATACGCAGTATTTT.

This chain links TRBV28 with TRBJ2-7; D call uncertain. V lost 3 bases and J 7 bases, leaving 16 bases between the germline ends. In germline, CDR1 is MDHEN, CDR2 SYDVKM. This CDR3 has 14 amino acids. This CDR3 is CASSLATTGREQYV. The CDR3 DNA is TGTGCCAGCAGTTTGGCCACCACGGGTAGGGAGCAGTACGTC.

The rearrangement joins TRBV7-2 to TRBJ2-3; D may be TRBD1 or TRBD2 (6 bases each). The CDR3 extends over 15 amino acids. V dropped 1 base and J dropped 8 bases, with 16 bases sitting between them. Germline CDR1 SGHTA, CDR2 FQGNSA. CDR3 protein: CASSLGIGRGGTQYF. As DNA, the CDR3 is TGTGCCAGCAGCTTAGGGATCGGGAGAGGGGGTACGCAGTATTTT.

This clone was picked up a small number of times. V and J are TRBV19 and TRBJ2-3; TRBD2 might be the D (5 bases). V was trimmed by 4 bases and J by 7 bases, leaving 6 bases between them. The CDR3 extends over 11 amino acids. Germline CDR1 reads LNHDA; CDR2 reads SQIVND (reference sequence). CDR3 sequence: CASSTGNTQYF. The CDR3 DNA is TGTGCCAGTAGTACGGGGAATACGCAGTATTTT. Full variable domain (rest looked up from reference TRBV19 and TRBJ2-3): DGGITQSPKYLFRKEGQNVTLSCEQNLNHDAMYWYRQDPGQGLRLIYYSQIVNDFQKGDIAEGYSVSREKKESFPLTVTSAQKNPTAFYLCASSTGNTQYFGPGTRLTVL.

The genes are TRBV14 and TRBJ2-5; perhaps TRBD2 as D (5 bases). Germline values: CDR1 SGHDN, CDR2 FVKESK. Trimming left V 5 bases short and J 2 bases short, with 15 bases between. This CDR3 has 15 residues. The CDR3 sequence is CASSAKGLRQETQYF. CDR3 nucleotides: TGTGCCAGCAGCGCGAAAGGACTCAGACAAGAGACCCAGTACTTC.

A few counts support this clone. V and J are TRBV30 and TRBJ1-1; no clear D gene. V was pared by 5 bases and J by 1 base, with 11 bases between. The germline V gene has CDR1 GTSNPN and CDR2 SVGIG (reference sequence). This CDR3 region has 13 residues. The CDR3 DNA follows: TGTGCCTGGTCTGACAACACGAACACTGAAGCTTTCTTT. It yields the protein CAWSDNTNTEAFF.

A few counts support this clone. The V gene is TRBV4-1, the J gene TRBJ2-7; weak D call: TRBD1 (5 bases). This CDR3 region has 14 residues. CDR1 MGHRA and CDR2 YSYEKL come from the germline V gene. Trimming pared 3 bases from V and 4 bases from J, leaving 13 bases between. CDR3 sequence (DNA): TGCGCCAGCAGCCATAGACAGTGTAGGTACGAGCAGTACGTC. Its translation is CASSHRQCRYEQYV.

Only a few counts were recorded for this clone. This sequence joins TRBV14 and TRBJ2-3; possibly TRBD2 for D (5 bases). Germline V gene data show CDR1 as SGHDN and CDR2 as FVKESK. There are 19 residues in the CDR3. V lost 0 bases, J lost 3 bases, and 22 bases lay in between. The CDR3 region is CASSQDLEGFRRKTDTQYF. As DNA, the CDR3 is TGTGCCAGCAGCCAAGATTTGGAAGGGTTCAGGAGGAAGACAGATACGCAGTATTTT. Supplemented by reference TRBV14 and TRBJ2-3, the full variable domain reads EAGVTQFPSHSVIEKGQTVTLRCDPISGHDNLYWYRRVMGKEIKFLLHFVKESKQDESGMPNNRFLAERTGGTYSTLKVQPAELEDSGVYFCASSQDLEGFRRKTDTQYFGPGTRLTVL.

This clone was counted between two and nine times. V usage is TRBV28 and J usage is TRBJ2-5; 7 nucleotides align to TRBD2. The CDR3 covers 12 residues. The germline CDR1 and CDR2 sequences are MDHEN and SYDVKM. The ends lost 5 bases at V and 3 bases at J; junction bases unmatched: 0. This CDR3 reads CASSLAEETQYF. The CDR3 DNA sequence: TGTGCCAGCAGTCTAGCGGAAGAGACCCAGTACTTC.

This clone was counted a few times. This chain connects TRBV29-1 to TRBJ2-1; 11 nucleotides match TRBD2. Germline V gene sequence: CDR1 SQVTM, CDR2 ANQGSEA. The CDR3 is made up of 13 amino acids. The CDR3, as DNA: TGCAAGACATCTAGCGGGGGGTACAATGAGCAGTTCTTC. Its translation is CKTSSGGYNEQFF.

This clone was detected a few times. CDR3 in DNA: TGTGCCAGCAGCTTAGTCGCCGCGGGACCTCGGCAGTTCTTC. Translated: CASSLVAAGPRQFF. The rearrangement joins TRBV7-9 to TRBJ2-1, with D possibly being TRBD2 (6 bases). V was trimmed by 1 base and J by 12 bases, leaving 16 bases between them. The CDR3 is 14 residues long. Germline CDR1 is SEHNR and CDR2 is FQNEAQ (reference sequence).

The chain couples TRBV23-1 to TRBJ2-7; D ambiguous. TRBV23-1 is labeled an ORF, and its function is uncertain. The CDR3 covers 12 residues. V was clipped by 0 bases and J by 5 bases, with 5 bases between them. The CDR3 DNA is TGCGCCAGCAGTCAATCGAAGGACGAGCAGTACTTC. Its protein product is CASSQSKDEQYF.

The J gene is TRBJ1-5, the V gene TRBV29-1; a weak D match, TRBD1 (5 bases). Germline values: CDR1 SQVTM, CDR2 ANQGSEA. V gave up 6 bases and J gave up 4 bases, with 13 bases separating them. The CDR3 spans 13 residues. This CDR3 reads CSVQRQSNQPQHF. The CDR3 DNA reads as TGCAGCGTCCAGAGACAGAGTAATCAGCCCCAGCATTTT.

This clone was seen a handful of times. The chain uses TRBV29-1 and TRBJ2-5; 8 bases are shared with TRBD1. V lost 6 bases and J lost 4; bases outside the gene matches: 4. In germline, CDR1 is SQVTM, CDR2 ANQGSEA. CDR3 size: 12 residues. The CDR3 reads CSVQGARETQYF. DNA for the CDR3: TGCAGCGTGCAGGGGGCAAGAGAGACCCAGTACTTC.

CDR3 amino acids: CASSLVHRATSYNEQFF. CDR3 DNA sequence: TGTGCCAGCAGCTTGGTCCACAGGGCGACCTCCTACAATGAGCAGTTCTTC. The J gene is TRBJ2-1, the V gene TRBV7-8; D might be TRBD1 (6 bases). The CDR3 is 17 residues long. Trimming left V 3 bases short and J 0 bases short, with 15 bases between. Germline V CDR1 and CDR2: SGHVS, FQNEAQ.